This is a list of T cell receptor beta chains from one sample in a study of T-cell memory formation after mild COVID-19. TCRdb redid the calling of the 5' RACE reads with MiXCR, one entry per CDR3 protein. The repertoire holds about 140,000 distinct CDR3 sequences, approximately 15% seen once, with 11% to 15% in the top ten. Specimen: PBMCs or a T cell subset sorted from them (not recorded which). The receptors derive from an adult woman who had mild COVID-19 (a few samples of this study predate the infection). Cell type and time point are not known. The CDR3 runs from the conserved cysteine through the conserved F or W. The D gene is left open where the match is weak. Some rows have no size entry. The others give once, few or many, or a class for an expanded clone.

CDR3 DNA,CDR3 protein,CDR3 length,V gene,J gene,clone size,D gene
TGTGCCACCAAGAAGGGGAACACCGGGGAGCTGTTTTTT,CATKKGNTGELFF,13,TRBV24-1,TRBJ2-2,few,-
TGCAGTGCTAGTAAGAGCACTGAAGCTTTCTTT,CSASKSTEAFF,11,TRBV20-1,TRBJ1-1,-,-
TGTGCCAGCAGTGTCTATTTGAGACACGACCCCTTCTACGAGCAGTACTTC,CASSVYLRHDPFYEQYF,17,TRBV12-3/TRBV12-4,TRBJ2-7,few,-
TGTGCCAGCAGCGCTGACAGGGGGCGGTTTGGAAACACCATATATTTT,CASSADRGRFGNTIYF,16,TRBV9,TRBJ1-3,few,TRBD1
TGTGCCACCAGTGATAGCGGGAGAGCAGATACGCAGTATTTT,CATSDSGRADTQYF,14,TRBV24-1,TRBJ2-3,-,TRBD2
TGCGCCAGCAGCTTGGCTCTAGCAACTACAGATACGCAGTATTTT,CASSLALATTDTQYF,15,TRBV5-1,TRBJ2-3,few,-
TGTGCCAGCAGTGGCGGACAGGGTGGTTCCGAGCAGTACTTC,CASSGGQGGSEQYF,14,TRBV6-5,TRBJ2-7,few,TRBD1
TGTGCCAGCAGCCCGGACAGGGGGCCCTACGAGCAGTACTTC,CASSPDRGPYEQYF,14,TRBV7-2,TRBJ2-7,-,TRBD1
TGTGCCAGCAGCCCTGGGGCCAGCGGGAGTTTCGACGAGCAGTACTTC,CASSPGASGSFDEQYF,16,TRBV7-3,TRBJ2-7,few,TRBD2
TGTGCCATCGGACCCTGGGAGTCTGGAAACACCATATATTTT,CAIGPWESGNTIYF,14,TRBV10-3,TRBJ1-3,-,-
TGTGCCAGCAGCCATGGCATTGTTCAGGGAGCCCTATTCTATAATTCACCCCTCCACTTT,CASSHGIVQGALFYNSPLHF,20,TRBV7-9,TRBJ1-6,-,-
TGCGCCAGCAGCTTGGACCCCCCAGATATCTCACATCGCTATGGCTACACCTTC,CASSLDPPDISHRYGYTF,18,TRBV5-1,TRBJ1-2,-,-
TGTGCCATCCCCCATCTGCGCGACAGTAGCAATCAGCCCCAGCATTTT,CAIPHLRDSSNQPQHF,16,TRBV12-3/TRBV12-4,TRBJ1-5,few,-
TGTGCCCGATCCGGGGACCGAATAAGCTCCTACGAGCAGTACTTC,CARSGDRISSYEQYF,15,TRBV24-1,TRBJ2-7,many,-
TGCGCCAGCAGCTACACTAGCGTAGAAGAGACCCAGTACTTC,CASSYTSVEETQYF,14,TRBV5-1,TRBJ2-5,-,TRBD2
TGCGCCAGCAGCTTGGTGGCGTGGGCGCAAGAGACCCAGTACTTC,CASSLVAWAQETQYF,15,TRBV5-1,TRBJ2-5,-,-
TGTGCCACCAGCGGGCAAGGACACCGAAGGGGCTACACCTTC,CATSGQGHRRGYTF,14,TRBV15,TRBJ1-2,few,-
TGTGCCAGCAGCCATCGACAGGGGGAAAGTTCCACTGAAGCTTTCTTT,CASSHRQGESSTEAFF,16,TRBV3-1,TRBJ1-1,-,TRBD1
TGCGCCAGCAGTCCACAGGGACCCCCATCCTACGAGCAGTACTTC,CASSPQGPPSYEQYF,15,TRBV23-1,TRBJ2-7,-,-
TGTGCCAGCAGCTCAGACAAGGGAGCGTACGAGCAGTACTTC,CASSSDKGAYEQYF,14,TRBV5-8,TRBJ2-7,few,-
TGTGCCAGCAGGAGCCTGAACACCGGGGAGCTGTTTTTT,CASRSLNTGELFF,13,TRBV9,TRBJ2-2,-,-
TGTGCCAGCAGTCCACTAGCGGGGGGTGGTACCGGGGAGCTGTTTTTT,CASSPLAGGGTGELFF,16,TRBV7-8,TRBJ2-2,-,TRBD2
TGTGCCAGCTCACCAGGGATTGGCAGCACAGATACGCAGTATTTT,CASSPGIGSTDTQYF,15,TRBV18,TRBJ2-3,few,-
TGTGCCAGCAGCGCCGGAGGGGACAGGATAAGATTCTTC,CASSAGGDRIRFF,13,TRBV7-9,TRBJ2-1,few,TRBD1
TGTGCCAGTAGTATCGGACAGAGCTCCTACAATGAGCAGTTCTTC,CASSIGQSSYNEQFF,15,TRBV19,TRBJ2-1,many,-
TGTGCCAGCAGCTTAGCGCCCGACAGGGCAGACAATGAGCAGTTCTTC,CASSLAPDRADNEQFF,16,TRBV7-8,TRBJ2-1,few,TRBD1
TGTGCCAGTAGTTTGGGCCCCGGAGGCACTGAAGCTTTCTTT,CASSLGPGGTEAFF,14,TRBV19,TRBJ1-1,-,-
TGTGCCAGCAGCTCCGGGACAGGGGAAGGTAATGAGCAGTTCTTC,CASSSGTGEGNEQFF,15,TRBV7-3,TRBJ2-1,-,TRBD1
TGTGCCAGCAGTTACGGCGGGAGGGCCCCGGACGAGCAGTACTTC,CASSYGGRAPDEQYF,15,TRBV6-5,TRBJ2-7,few,TRBD2
TGTGCCACCAGGAATGGGGGGCTGGGGACCCAGTACTTC,CATRNGGLGTQYF,13,TRBV15,TRBJ2-5,-,-
TGCAGCGCCCTGCCGGGGTTGGCAACTAATGAAAAACTGTTTTTT,CSALPGLATNEKLFF,15,TRBV29-1,TRBJ1-4,-,-